This T cell receptor (beta chain) was documented in a study of blood T cells in healthy people across ages. Germline V lookup: CDR1 SGHKS, CDR2 YYEKEE (reference sequence). This CDR3 has 15 residues. Losses at the gene ends were 0 bases for V and 3 bases for J; bases not matched to a gene: 5. This clonotype was picked up many times. Combining a sample-barcoded 5' primer with a J-beta primer mix, a second PCR ran for roughly 7 to 12 cycles. A single record per CDR3 protein comes from TCRdb applying MiXCR to the 5' RACE reads. Counted here are about 930,000 distinct CDR3 sequences, almost 30% occurring once; the ten biggest clones make up approximately 10%. The same sample was also used in a study of T cells of mothers and their children. From that study: Related pairs of mothers and children showed slightly higher, non-significant overlap versus unrelated pairs.

The V gene is TRBV5-5, the J gene TRBJ2-7; 8 nucleotides match TRBD1. The sample taken for sequencing was blood. This clonotype was sampled from a woman in her forties in good health. The CDR3 DNA follows: TGTGCCAGCAGCTTGGCCACAGGGGGACTCTACGAGCAGTACTTC. Protein product: CASSLATGGLYEQYF.